This T cell receptor (beta chain) was identified during a study of identical twins. Findings and caveats of the study: High-abundance cord blood beta clonotypes had fewer insertions; memory repertoires showed none.

In germline, CDR1 is MNHEY, CDR2 SMNVEV (reference sequence). The CDR3 spans 14 residues. TCRdb itself ran the 5' RACE reads through MiXCR, one entry per CDR3 protein. The table includes 1.5 million to 2 million distinct CDR3 sequences, less than 40% detected once. Remarks on this clonotype: Its antigen is as yet unknown.

Sequenced material: cord blood. The chain recombines TRBV27 with TRBJ2-7; a weak D match, TRBD1 (5 bases). Matching the DNA end better, TRBJ2-5 makes the J call doubtful. The origin of this receptor is a newborn girl in good health. DNA for the CDR3: TGTGCCAGCAGTTTAGTCAGGGCGATCGGGACCCAGTACTTC. Its translation is CASSLVRAIGTQYF.